The next 23 T cell receptor beta chains were all read from a single sample in a study of human T cells and chemical hapten exposure (dated by TCRdb to the early 2020s). The method behind the library was RACE. Sequencing relied on a NextSeq 500. Using fastp at Q25 and MiXCR, TCRdb reprocessed the public reads and kept productive beta chains. Every CDR3 protein is listed once, alongside the most common genes and DNA of its rows. The sample table holds around 57,000 distinct CDR3 sequences, of which roughly 10% were seen once. The ten largest clones take up approximately 4.2% of the sample. The meaning of the sample's time point label: pre-sensitization, week 0. Sample treatment or condition, as interpreted from the label and publication: therapeutic diphenylcyclopropenone sensitization with weekly scalp DPC. Source: whole blood, taken in connection with sensitization to the hapten diphenylcyclopropenone (DPC). These receptors were collected from a woman aged 40 to 55 with alopecia areata. Some clones in this sample may be carry-over from other donors' samples.

The gene calls are TRBV29-1 and TRBJ2-7; no clear D. Per germline, CDR1 SQVTM and CDR2 ANQGSEA. The CDR3 runs to 13 residues. V was clipped by 6 bases and J by 7 bases, with 19 bases between them. The CDR3 here is CSVRTGLPKEQYF. In DNA, the CDR3 is TGCAGCGTGCGAACCGGCCTCCCCAAAGAGCAGTACTTC.

This clonotype was detected only a few times. The J gene is TRBJ1-5, the V gene TRBV2, with 9 bases fitting TRBD1. Germline V CDR1 and CDR2: SNHLY, FYNNEI. The CDR3 contains 16 residues. With 6 bases clipped from V and 1 base from J, the junction kept 7 bases outside the gene matches. In nucleotides, the CDR3 is TGTGCCAGCAGGGGTACAGGGGGCGGAAGCAATCAGCCCCAGCATTTT. Translated: CASRGTGGGSNQPQHF.

This clonotype has at least ten counts. V is TRBV29-1 and J is TRBJ1-3; D is uncertain. Germline CDR1 is SQVTM and CDR2 is ANQGSEA. V was clipped by 5 bases and J by 0 bases, with 2 bases between them. The CDR3 extends over 11 amino acids. The CDR3 loop reads CSVHSGNTIYF. CDR3 DNA: TGCAGCGTTCACTCTGGAAACACCATATATTTT.

This clonotype was recorded at least ten times. The chain's CDR3 is CASSPVSGAYQETQYF. The CDR3 DNA reads as TGTGCCAGCAGCCCGGTAAGCGGGGCCTACCAAGAGACCCAGTACTTC. The chain links TRBV9 to TRBJ2-5; 7 nucleotides match TRBD2. This CDR3 is 16 amino acids long. Germline loops: CDR1 SGDLS, CDR2 YYNGEE. V lost 4 bases to trimming and J lost 0 bases; unmatched junction nucleotides: 9.

This clonotype has ten or more counts. The genes are TRBV3-1 and TRBJ1-2, with 8 positions matching TRBD1. The CDR3 is 12 residues long. The trim removed 4 bases at V and 8 bases at J, leaving 3 bases unmatched. CDR1 and CDR2 from the germline V gene are LGHDT and YNNKEL (reference sequence). The chain's CDR3 is CASSPAGGGYTF. The CDR3, as DNA: TGTGCCAGCAGCCCCGCAGGGGGCGGCTACACCTTC.

This clonotype was observed a few times. The chain has TRBV6-2 or TRBV6-3 and TRBJ2-7; 8 bases are shared with TRBD1. This CDR3 spans 14 amino acids. From germline, CDR1 is MNHEY and CDR2 SVGEGT. The J segment lost 4 bases and the V segment lost 5 bases, leaving 7 bases of the junction unmatched. The CDR3 DNA reads TGTGCCAGCAGTAATACAGGGGGTCCATACGAGCAGTACTTC. This translates into CASSNTGGPYEQYF.

This clonotype appeared a few times. The chain is built from TRBV6-2 or TRBV6-3 and TRBJ2-2; D might be TRBD1 (6 bases). Looked up from germline, CDR1 is MNHEY and CDR2 is SVGEGT. The CDR3 loop spans 14 amino acids. Trimming pared 4 bases from V and 1 base from J, leaving 7 bases between. The chain's CDR3 is CASSWGQNTGELFF. DNA for the CDR3: TGTGCCAGCAGTTGGGGACAGAACACCGGGGAGCTGTTTTTT.

The rearrangement links TRBV4-2 to TRBJ1-2; no firm D call. CDR1 and CDR2 (germline): LGHNA, YNFKEQ. Trimming cost V 2 bases and J 10 bases, with 14 bases left between them. The CDR3 is 13 residues long. The CDR3 sequence is CASSQYGILDYTF. DNA for the CDR3: TGTGCCAGCAGCCAATACGGTATTTTAGACTACACCTTC.

The chain uses TRBV6-2 or TRBV6-3 and TRBJ2-7; 12 nucleotides agree with TRBD2. The CDR3 spans 15 residues. V gave up 5 bases and J gave up 5 bases; unmatched junction bases: 7. The germline V gene has CDR1 MNHEY and CDR2 SVGEGT. In DNA, the CDR3 is TGTGCCAGCAGTCTCCCTTGGACTAGCGGGAACGAGCAGTACTTC. Translated: CASSLPWTSGNEQYF.

DNA of the CDR3: TGCGCCAGCAGCTCCGACGACTTCAGGTATTCCTACAATGAGCAGTTCTTC. Translated: CASSSDDFRYSYNEQFF. The chain links TRBV5-1 to TRBJ2-1; no clear D gene. The germline V gene encodes CDR1 SGHRS and CDR2 YFSETQ. The length of the CDR3 is 17 residues. Trimming pared 3 bases from V and 1 base from J, leaving 17 bases between.

For this clonotype: Relative to the germline gene, one junction end is altered; a read error may explain this. The rearrangement links TRBV19 to TRBJ2-3, with D perhaps TRBD1 or TRBD2 (5 bases each). From germline, CDR1 is LNHDA and CDR2 SQIVND (reference sequence). The CDR3 covers 13 residues. This CDR3 is CASSRDRKDTRYF. CDR3 nucleotide sequence: TGTGCCAGTAGTAGGGACCGTAAGGATACGCGGTATTTT.

At least ten counts were recorded for this clonotype. V is TRBV12-3 or TRBV12-4 and J is TRBJ1-1; the D is unclear. The CDR3 has 12 residues. Trimming cost V 3 bases and J 11 bases, with 13 bases left between them. The DNA of the CDR3 is TGTGCCAGCAGTTTGCCGGGAAGCGAGGCTTTCTTT. Residues: CASSLPGSEAFF.

V usage is TRBV29-1 and J usage is TRBJ2-1, with 7 bases identical to TRBD2. This CDR3 spans 12 amino acids. Germline values: CDR1 SQVTM, CDR2 ANQGSEA. Trimming cost V 6 bases and J 10 bases; bases outside gene matches: 9. In DNA, the CDR3 is TGCAGCGTCCGGGGGGAGTCTAGGGAGCAGTTCTTC. Its protein is CSVRGESREQFF.

This clonotype came up a few times. The chain links TRBV30 to TRBJ2-7, with unresolved D. With 2 bases removed from V and 5 bases from J, the gap between germline ends came to 10 bases. In germline, CDR1 is GTSNPN, CDR2 SVGIG (reference sequence). The CDR3 is 12 amino acids. The CDR3 region has the DNA TGTGCCTGGAGTAGATTTAAGAACGAGCAGTACTTC. This translates into CAWSRFKNEQYF.

The rearrangement joins TRBV25-1 to TRBJ1-5, with D perhaps matching TRBD1 (5 bases). The V gene lost 8 bases and the J gene lost 9 bases, with 20 bases spanning the gap. From germline, CDR1 is MGHDK and CDR2 SYGVNS. This CDR3 is built from 14 residues. The CDR3 DNA sequence: TGTGCCAGCCCTATAGTTCGGGGCGACCGGCCCCAGCATTTT. Translated: CASPIVRGDRPQHF.

This clonotype was counted only a few times. The rearrangement joins TRBV11-2 to TRBJ1-6, with D perhaps TRBD1 (5 bases). The length of the CDR3 is 15 residues. Trimming shortened V by 1 base and J by 10 bases, and 14 bases separated the two germline ends. Germline V gives CDR1 SGHAT, CDR2 FQNNGV. In DNA, the CDR3 is TGTGCCAGCAGCTTAGCGGCGAGGCGGGGGTCACCCCTCCACTTT. Translating it yields CASSLAARRGSPLHF.

J is TRBJ1-2 and V is TRBV18; no definite D call. CDR3 length: 13 amino acids. Trimming stripped 3 bases from V and 4 bases from J, with 9 bases between. The germline V gene encodes CDR1 KGHSH and CDR2 LQKENI. CDR3 residues: CASSPAEIYGYTF. DNA of the CDR3: TGTGCCAGCTCACCGGCAGAAATCTATGGCTACACCTTC.

This clonotype was detected a few times. This sequence joins TRBV6-1 and TRBJ1-3, with 8 bases identical to TRBD1. Per germline, CDR1 MNHNS and CDR2 SASEGT. The CDR3 runs 15 residues. Trimming removed 8 bases from V and 0 bases from J; junction bases left unmatched: 6. The chain's CDR3 is CASHSGGYSGNTIYF. The CDR3 DNA follows: TGTGCCAGCCACTCAGGGGGCTACTCTGGAAACACCATATATTTT.

This clonotype was seen more than once but under ten times. The genes are TRBV6-2 or TRBV6-3 and TRBJ1-5; a weak D match, TRBD1 (5 bases). This CDR3 is built from 15 residues. Germline assignment: CDR1 MNHEY and CDR2 SVGEGT. V lost 5 bases, J lost 3 bases, and 14 bases lay in between. CDR3 nucleotides: TGTGCCAGCAGTCCGACGGGGGGAGTCAATCAGCCCCAGCATTTT. Translation: CASSPTGGVNQPQHF.

Ten or more counts support this clonotype. The J gene is TRBJ2-7, the V gene TRBV7-9; weak D call: TRBD1 (6 bases). Germline CDR1 and CDR2: SEHNR and FQNEAQ (reference sequence). V lost 0 bases, J lost 7 bases, and 16 bases lay in between. The CDR3 loop spans 15 amino acids. CDR3 in amino acids: CASSLALAGDLEQYF. CDR3 coding DNA: TGTGCCAGCAGCTTAGCGCTGGCAGGGGACCTGGAGCAGTACTTC.

This clonotype was seen repeatedly, ten times or more. V is TRBV19 and J is TRBJ2-3; 9 bases are shared with TRBD2. The CDR3 totals 16 residues. V trimming: 6 bases; J trimming: 3 bases; junction bases outside the gene matches: 10. The germline V gene encodes CDR1 LNHDA and CDR2 SQIVND (reference sequence). CDR3 in DNA: TGTGCCAGTAGCCTACAGCGGGGGGCCCAGACAGATACGCAGTATTTT. This translates into CASSLQRGAQTDTQYF.

This clonotype was observed at least ten times. The J gene is TRBJ1-1, the V gene TRBV5-4, with a tentative D call TRBD1 (6 bases). V was clipped by 4 bases and J by 6 bases, with 16 bases between them. The germline V gene encodes CDR1 SGHNT and CDR2 YYREEE (reference sequence). This CDR3 region has 14 residues. DNA for the CDR3: TGTGCCAGCAGCCCAGGGGACCGAAGGGCTGAAGCTTTCTTT. Protein product: CASSPGDRRAEAFF. The whole variable domain, remainder taken from reference TRBV5-4 and TRBJ1-1, is ETGVTQSPTHLIKTRGQQVTLRCSSQSGHNTVSWYQQALGQGPQFIFQYYREEENGRGNFPPRFSGLQFPNYSSELNVNALELDDSALYLCASSPGDRRAEAFFGQGTRLTVV.

This clonotype was picked up many times. This rearrangement joins TRBV6-5 to TRBJ1-2; 11 bases agree with TRBD1. The V and J ends lost 5 bases and 5 bases, in that order; junction bases with no gene match: 10. CDR3 length equals 16 residues. Germline loops: CDR1 MNHEY, CDR2 SVGAGI. The CDR3 nucleotides are TGTGCCAGCAGTGCGAGGACAGGGGGCGTTGGATATGGCTACACCTTC. As protein: CASSARTGGVGYGYTF.